These 6 T cell receptor beta chains were sequenced from one sample in a study of T cells after yellow fever vaccination. Using its own MiXCR run on the 5' RACE reads, TCRdb lists one record per CDR3 protein. The repertoire includes 400,000 or so distinct CDR3 sequences, 11% of them detected once, and 15% to 20% sits in the top ten. The specimen was PBMCs, collected on the day of the first yellow fever vaccination. Receptors originate from a man aged 18 to 35 who received the YFV17D yellow fever vaccine.

This clonotype was seen a handful of times. The chain combines TRBV7-2 with TRBJ1-5; D not resolved. This CDR3 region has 12 residues. V was cut by 5 bases and J by 7 bases, with 9 bases left in between. From germline, CDR1 is SGHTA and CDR2 FQGNSA. CDR3 amino acids: CASSHQEQPQHF. The CDR3, as DNA: TGTGCCAGCAGCCACCAGGAACAGCCCCAGCATTTT.

This clonotype has more than one count but fewer than ten. This sequence joins TRBV27 and TRBJ2-3; a possible D gene is TRBD2 (6 bases). CDR3 length equals 16 residues. Germline V lookup: CDR1 MNHEY, CDR2 SMNVEV (reference sequence). V lost 6 bases, J lost 4 bases, and 20 bases lay in between. The CDR3 here is CASSLFRGSSPDTQYF. CDR3 coding DNA: TGTGCCAGCAGCCTTTTTCGGGGGAGCTCCCCAGATACGCAGTATTTT.

This clonotype was seen more than once but under ten times. The rearrangement joins TRBV29-1 to TRBJ2-6; 9 bases align to TRBD1. V lost 7 bases, J lost 4 bases, and 11 bases stayed unmatched. The CDR3 runs to 16 residues. Germline V gene lookup returns CDR1 SQVTM and CDR2 ANQGSEA. The CDR3 reads CSAETGGSSGANVLTF. For the CDR3, the DNA is TGCAGCGCCGAGACAGGGGGTAGTTCCGGGGCCAACGTCCTGACTTTC.

This clonotype was seen ten or more times. V and J are TRBV5-1 and TRBJ1-1; D is possibly TRBD1 (6 bases). CDR3 length: 13 amino acids. V lost 4 bases to trimming and J lost 1 base, with 8 bases between them. Per the germline V gene, CDR1 is SGHRS and CDR2 is YFSETQ. The CDR3 sequence is CASSLQGNTEAFF. The CDR3 DNA reads TGCGCCAGCAGCCTACAGGGGAACACTGAAGCTTTCTTT.

The chain recombines TRBV14 with TRBJ1-1; D is possibly TRBD1 (5 bases). CDR3 length: 15 residues. Germline assignment: CDR1 SGHDN and CDR2 FVKESK. The V end was cut by 5 bases, the J end by 5 bases, with 18 bases between. CDR3 amino acids: CASSRLTGAETEAFF. In DNA, the CDR3 is TGTGCCAGCAGCAGACTTACCGGGGCCGAAACTGAAGCTTTCTTT. Together with reference TRBV14 and TRBJ1-1, the CDR3 gives the full variable domain: EAGVTQFPSHSVIEKGQTVTLRCDPISGHDNLYWYRRVMGKEIKFLLHFVKESKQDESGMPNNRFLAERTGGTYSTLKVQPAELEDSGVYFCASSRLTGAETEAFFGQGTRLTVV.

The CDR3: CASSPLADQETQYF. The CDR3 region has the DNA TGCGCCAGCAGCCCTCTAGCGGACCAAGAGACCCAGTACTTC. This rearrangement joins TRBV5-1 to TRBJ2-5; 7 bases are shared with TRBD2. V was clipped by 4 bases and J by 0 bases; unmatched bases: 3. The CDR3 runs to 14 residues. Germline CDR1 SGHRS, CDR2 YFSETQ.